Listed below are T cell receptor beta chains from one sample, sequenced in a study of CD8+ T cells in alopecia areata. Assay: immunoSEQ multiplex PCR; the TCRdb copy retains only in-frame clones and omits some. The top ten hold 1% of the sample, which has 150,000 to 200,000 clones, roughly 60% seen once. Sequenced material: CD4+ T cells sorted from blood, taken at week 24, from a patient treated with tofacitinib. The receptors here all came from a human donor with alopecia areata. The CDR3 runs from the conserved cysteine through the conserved F or W. A D gene is named only where the DNA matches it firmly. The size field is filled for only some rows; it gives once, few, many or a size class.

D	J	size	V	CDR3	DNA
-	TRBJ2-7	-	TRBV7-6	CASSIDSPDSYEQYF	TGTGCCAGCAGCATCGACAGTCCAGACTCCTACGAGCAGTACTTC
-	TRBJ2-2	-	TRBV7-2	CASSRDQNTGELFF	TGTGCCAGCAGCCGGGATCAGAACACCGGGGAGCTGTTTTTT
-	TRBJ1-6	-	TRBV7-8	CASSLFDGELLHF	TGTGCCAGCAGCTTATTTGATGGGGAGCTCCTCCACTTT
-	TRBJ1-5	-	TRBV19	CASTLLQGGNQPQHF	TGTGCCAGTACCCTTTTACAGGGTGGCAATCAGCCCCAGCATTTT
-	TRBJ2-7	few	TRBV5-1	CASSLAGGVPYEQYF	TGCGCCAGCAGCTTGGCGGGGGGCGTCCCCTACGAGCAGTACTTC
-	TRBJ2-3	-	TRBV5-6	CASSLWVDTDTQYF	TGTGCCAGCAGCTTATGGGTGGACACAGATACGCAGTATTTT
-	TRBJ1-1	-	TRBV4-3	CASSQDLGQNTEAFF	TGCGCCAGCAGCCAAGATCTTGGCCAGAACACTGAAGCTTTCTTT
-	TRBJ2-7	-	TRBV18	CASSPKSPGDYEQYF	TGTGCCAGCTCACCTAAATCCCCGGGGGACTACGAGCAGTACTTC
-	TRBJ2-7	-	TRBV30	CAWSRSAGSSYEQYF	TGTGCCTGGAGTAGATCGGCGGGTAGCTCCTACGAGCAGTACTTC
-	TRBJ2-7	few	TRBV29-1	CSVGGGQGGGEQYF	TGCAGCGTTGGAGGCGGGCAGGGAGGAGGCGAGCAGTACTTC
TRBD1	TRBJ1-1	few	TRBV29-1	CSGTGTGALNTEAFF	TGCAGCGGCACCGGGACAGGCGCCCTGAACACTGAAGCTTTCTTT
-	TRBJ1-2	-	TRBV4-2	CASSQDGWQGVGYTF	TGTGCCAGCAGCCAAGACGGGTGGCAGGGAGTGGGCTACACCTTC
-	TRBJ1-1	-	TRBV5-1	CASSGRGFSGINLSNTEAFF	TGCGCCAGCAGCGGCCGGGGCTTTTCGGGAATAAACTTGTCGAACACTGAAGCTTTCTTT
-	TRBJ1-2	few	TRBV30	CASLGGVYGYTF	TGTGCCTCCCTCGGAGGGGTCTATGGCTACACCTTC
-	TRBJ1-4	-	TRBV30	CAWSGGDTNEKLFF	TGTGCCTGGAGTGGGGGGGACACTAATGAAAAACTGTTTTTT
-	TRBJ2-3	-	TRBV5-1	CASSSLSFVGTDTQYF	TGCGCCAGCAGCTCCCTGAGTTTTGTAGGCACAGATACGCAGTATTTT
-	TRBJ1-1	-	TRBV19	CASSGQGNTEAFF	TGTGCCAGTTCCGGGCAGGGGAACACTGAAGCTTTCTTT
-	TRBJ2-7	-	TRBV5-1	CASSLSQTSVEQYF	TGCGCCAGCAGCTTGTCACAGACGTCCGTCGAGCAGTACTTC
TRBD2	TRBJ2-7	-	TRBV10-3	CAIMASGDSYEQYF	TGTGCCATCATGGCTAGCGGGGATTCCTACGAGCAGTACTTC
TRBD1	TRBJ2-2	few	TRBV14	CAIRRQGTNTGELFF	TGTGCCATCCGCCGACAGGGTACCAACACCGGGGAGCTGTTTTTT
-	TRBJ2-5	few	TRBV29-1	CSALGLLQETQYF	TGCAGCGCCCTGGGGCTACTCCAAGAGACCCAGTACTTC
-	TRBJ2-7	once	TRBV27	CASSLVGRSYEQYF	TGTGCCAGCAGTTTAGTAGGGCGCTCCTACGAGCAGTACTTC
-	TRBJ2-2	once	TRBV29-1	CSASPTTGELFF	TGCAGCGCCTCCCCGACCACCGGGGAGCTGTTTTTT
-	TRBJ1-5	few	TRBV19	CASSITSPGNDQPQHF	TGTGCCAGTAGTATAACGTCCCCAGGGAATGATCAGCCCCAGCATTTT
-	TRBJ1-4	-	TRBV30	CAWSGRPATATNEKLFF	TGTGCCTGGAGTGGACGTCCAGCGACTGCAACTAATGAAAAACTGTTTTTT
-	TRBJ1-1	-	TRBV11-2	CASSFRVDTEAFF	TGTGCCAGCAGCTTCAGGGTAGACACTGAAGCTTTCTTT
-	TRBJ2-2	-	TRBV2	CASSERGAVTGELFF	TGTGCCAGCAGTGAACGGGGGGCAGTCACCGGGGAGCTGTTTTTT
-	TRBJ1-2	-	TRBV30	CAWSVGVGYGYTF	TGTGCCTGGAGTGTGGGTGTTGGCTATGGCTACACCTTC
-	TRBJ1-1	few	TRBV29-1	CSATRQLNTEAFF	TGCAGCGCCACCCGACAGCTTAACACTGAAGCTTTCTTT
-	TRBJ1-2	once	TRBV4-3	CASSQETFQGYTF	TGCGCCAGCAGCCAAGAAACTTTTCAGGGCTACACCTTC
-	TRBJ2-6	-	TRBV30	CAWRSPPGANVLTF	TGTGCCTGGAGGAGCCCGCCTGGGGCCAACGTCCTGACTTTC
-	TRBJ2-1	-	TRBV5-6	CASSRTGRNEQFF	TGTGCCAGCAGCCGTACAGGTAGAAATGAGCAGTTCTTC
TRBD1	TRBJ2-1	-	TRBV10-3	CAIRPDRDNEQFF	TGTGCCATCAGACCGGACAGGGATAATGAGCAGTTCTTC
-	TRBJ2-3	-	TRBV7-3	CASSPKAMGGTQYF	TGTGCCAGCAGCCCAAAGGCTATGGGTGGTACGCAGTATTTT
-	TRBJ1-2	-	TRBV29-1	CSVVRQYGYTF	TGCAGCGTTGTCAGGCAGTATGGCTACACCTTC
TRBD2	TRBJ2-3	few	TRBV7-8	CASSSLFSGGTDTQYF	TGTGCCAGCAGCTCCCTTTTTAGCGGGGGAACAGATACGCAGTATTTT
-	TRBJ1-5	-	TRBV9	CASSEVGGPQHF	TGTGCCAGCAGCGAAGTGGGTGGGCCCCAGCATTTT
-	TRBJ1-2	-	TRBV20-1	CSAEGVDGYTF	TGCAGTGCGGAAGGGGTAGATGGCTACACCTTC
-	TRBJ1-2	-	TRBV25-1	CASSEWERGYTF	TGTGCCAGCAGTGAATGGGAGAGGGGCTACACCTTC
-	TRBJ1-5	-	TRBV29-1	CSLNQPQHF	TGCAGCCTAAATCAGCCCCAGCATTTT
TRBD1	TRBJ2-1	few	TRBV29-1	CSVARGQGWNEQFF	TGCAGCGTTGCGAGAGGACAGGGGTGGAATGAGCAGTTCTTC
-	TRBJ1-4	few	TRBV7-9	CASSLRGGIWRATNEKLFF	TGTGCCAGCAGCTTACGCGGGGGCATTTGGAGAGCAACTAATGAAAAACTGTTTTTT